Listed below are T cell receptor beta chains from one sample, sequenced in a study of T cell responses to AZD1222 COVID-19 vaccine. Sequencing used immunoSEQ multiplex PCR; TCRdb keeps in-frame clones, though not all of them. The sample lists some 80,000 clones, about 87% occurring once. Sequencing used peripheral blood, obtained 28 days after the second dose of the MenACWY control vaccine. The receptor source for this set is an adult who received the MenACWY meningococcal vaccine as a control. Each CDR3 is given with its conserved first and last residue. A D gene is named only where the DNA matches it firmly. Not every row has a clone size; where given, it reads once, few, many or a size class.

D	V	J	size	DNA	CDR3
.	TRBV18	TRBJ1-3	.	TGTGCCAGCTCGCCGGAAGGAAACACCATATATTTT	CASSPEGNTIYF
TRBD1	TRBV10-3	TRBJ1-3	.	TGTGCCATCAGCGGGACAGCCTCTGGAAACACCATATATTTT	CAISGTASGNTIYF
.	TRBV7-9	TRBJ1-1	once	TGTGCCAGCAGCCTCCTCAGGGACACTGAAGCTTTCTTT	CASSLLRDTEAFF
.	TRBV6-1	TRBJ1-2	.	TGTGCCAGCAGTGAAGTTCTCAGGGGAGCTAACTATGGCTACACCTTC	CASSEVLRGANYGYTF
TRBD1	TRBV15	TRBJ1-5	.	TGTGCCACCAGCAGAGCGGACAGGGAATCGCCCCAGCATTTT	CATSRADRESPQHF
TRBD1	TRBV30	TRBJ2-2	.	TGTGCCTGGAGTACCGACAGGGCGAACACCGGGGAGCTGTTTTTT	CAWSTDRANTGELFF
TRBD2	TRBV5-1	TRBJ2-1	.	TGCGCCAGCAGCACGGGCGGCGGGACTAGCGGGGTCGATGAGCAGTTCTTC	CASSTGGGTSGVDEQFF
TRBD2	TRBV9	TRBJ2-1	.	TGTGCCAGCAGCGCCCGACTAGCGGGGGGGAATGAGCAGTTCTTC	CASSARLAGGNEQFF
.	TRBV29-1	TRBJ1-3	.	TGCAGCGCCTCCGGGACGGAAAACACCATATATTTT	CSASGTENTIYF
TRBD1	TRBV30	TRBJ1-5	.	TGTGCCTGGAGCGAGGGACAGGTAATCAATCAGCCCCAGCATTTT	CAWSEGQVINQPQHF
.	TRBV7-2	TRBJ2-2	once	TGTGCCAGCAGCTTAAATCTAGGCAGGGACACCGGGGAGCTGTTTTTT	CASSLNLGRDTGELFF
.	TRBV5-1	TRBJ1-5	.	TGCGCCAGCAGCTTGTCCAGGGATCAGCCCCAGCATTTT	CASSLSRDQPQHF
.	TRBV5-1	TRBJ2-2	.	TGCGCCAGCAGCCAGGACACTCTAAACACCGGGGAGCTGTTTTTT	CASSQDTLNTGELFF
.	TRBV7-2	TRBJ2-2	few	TGTGCCAGCAGCTTAGCGCTAGGGGGACGCACCGGGGAGCTGTTTTTT	CASSLALGGRTGELFF
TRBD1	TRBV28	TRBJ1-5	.	TGTGCCAGCAGTTTATACACACAGGGGGCCTTCAATCAGCCCCAGCATTTT	CASSLYTQGAFNQPQHF
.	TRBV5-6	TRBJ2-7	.	TGTGCCAGCAGCTGGAGCTCCTACGAGCAGTACTTC	CASSWSSYEQYF
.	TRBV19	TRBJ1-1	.	TGTGCCAGCATTGGGGGGGGCAGGAGGAACACTGAAGCTTTCTTT	CASIGGGRRNTEAFF
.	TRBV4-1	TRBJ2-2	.	TGCGCCAGCAGCCAAGAACCCGGACGTGGCACCGGGGAGCTGTTTTTT	CASSQEPGRGTGELFF
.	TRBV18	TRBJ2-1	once	TGTGCCAGCTCACCACGGTTAGCCCTAACGGATGAGCAGTTCTTC	CASSPRLALTDEQFF
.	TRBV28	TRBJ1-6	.	TGTGCCAGCAGGCCCGGGACCCATAATTCACCCCTCCACTTT	CASRPGTHNSPLHF
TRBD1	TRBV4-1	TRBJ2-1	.	TGCGCCAGCAGCCAAGATGAGGGACAGAGCTACAATGAGCAGTTCTTC	CASSQDEGQSYNEQFF
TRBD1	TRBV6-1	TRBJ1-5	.	TGTGCCAGCAGTGAAGAGGAGGGGGCTGCTCAGCCCCAGCATTTT	CASSEEEGAAQPQHF
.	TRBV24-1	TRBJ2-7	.	TGTGCCACCAGTGACAGGGTTGGCTACGAGCAGTACTTC	CATSDRVGYEQYF
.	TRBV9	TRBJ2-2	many	TGTGCCAGCAGCCCAGCCCTCGGGCTCACCGGGGAGCTGTTTTTT	CASSPALGLTGELFF
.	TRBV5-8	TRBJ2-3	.	TGTGCCAGCAGCTTGGGTCGGCGGGTAACAGATACGCAGTATTTT	CASSLGRRVTDTQYF
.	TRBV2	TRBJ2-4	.	TGTGCCAGCAGTGAACGAAGGAAATTGTACTTC	CASSERRKLYF
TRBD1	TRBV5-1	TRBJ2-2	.	TGCGCCAGCAGCCCCGGGACAGGGGCCGGGGAGCTGTTTTTT	CASSPGTGAGELFF
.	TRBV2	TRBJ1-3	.	TGTGCCAGCATGCGGAACAGGGATCTGACTGGAAACACCATATATTTT	CASMRNRDLTGNTIYF
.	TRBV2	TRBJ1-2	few	TGTGCCAGCAGTGCCCTGTCTGGAGGCTACACCTTC	CASSALSGGYTF
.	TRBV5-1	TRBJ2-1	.	TGCGCCAGCAGCCCGGGACGGACCTCCTACAATGAGCAGTTCTTC	CASSPGRTSYNEQFF
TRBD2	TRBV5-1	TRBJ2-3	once	TGCGCCAGCTTCGATCTAGCGGGTGTTGCAGATACGCAGTATTTT	CASFDLAGVADTQYF
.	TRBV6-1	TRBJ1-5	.	TGTGCCAGCAGTGAAATGGGAACAGGGTACAATCAGCCCCAGCATTTT	CASSEMGTGYNQPQHF
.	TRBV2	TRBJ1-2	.	TGTGCCAGCAGCTCAAGGGACTCCGACTATGGCTACACCTTC	CASSSRDSDYGYTF
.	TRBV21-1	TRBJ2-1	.	TGTGCCAGCAGCAAAGGGACTAGCGGGGGGACCTACAATGAGCAGTTCTTC	CASSKGTSGGTYNEQFF
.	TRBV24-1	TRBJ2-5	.	TGTGCCACCAGTGGAGGGGACGAGACCCAGTACTTC	CATSGGDETQYF
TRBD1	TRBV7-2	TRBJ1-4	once	TGTGCCAGCAGCCTACAGGGGGTTCTTCTTGCAACTAATGAAAAACTGTTTTTT	CASSLQGVLLATNEKLFF
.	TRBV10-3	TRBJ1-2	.	TGTGCCATCAGTGAGTTTAACAACGGAGGCGGCTACACCTTC	CAISEFNNGGGYTF
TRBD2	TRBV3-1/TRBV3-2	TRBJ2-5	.	TGTGCCAGCAGCCAAGAAGGACTAGTCGTAGAGACCCAGTACTTC	CASSQEGLVVETQYF
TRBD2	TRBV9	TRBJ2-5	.	TGTGCCAGCAGCGTCACCCCCCGGGAGGAGGAGACCCAGTACTTC	CASSVTPREEETQYF
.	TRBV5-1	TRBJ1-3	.	TGCGCCAGCAGCGGCCTGGGGGACTCTGGAAACACCATATATTTT	CASSGLGDSGNTIYF
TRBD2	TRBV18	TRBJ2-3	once	TGTGCCAGCTCACCAACTAGCGGGGGGGCCGGAGATACGCAGTATTTT	CASSPTSGGAGDTQYF
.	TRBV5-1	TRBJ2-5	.	TGCGCCAGCAGCAACACCGGGACAGAGACCCAGTACTTC	CASSNTGTETQYF
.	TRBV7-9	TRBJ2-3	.	TGTGCCAGCAGCCCCCCTAGGGCCGAAAGCACAGATACGCAGTATTTT	CASSPPRAESTDTQYF
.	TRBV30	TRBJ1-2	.	TGTGCCTGGAGTGTCGGGCCAGGGAAAGGCTATGGCTACACCTTC	CAWSVGPGKGYGYTF
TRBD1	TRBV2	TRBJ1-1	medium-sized	TGTGCCAGCAGTGAGTTTGGGGGGACAGAGGAAGCTTTCTTT	CASSEFGGTEEAFF
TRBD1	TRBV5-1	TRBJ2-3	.	TGCGCCAGCAGCCCCCAACCGGGACAGGCCACAGATACGCAGTATTTT	CASSPQPGQATDTQYF
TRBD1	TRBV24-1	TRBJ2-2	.	TGTGCCACCAGTGACTTTACTAAACAGGACAGGACCGGGGAGCTGTTTTTT	CATSDFTKQDRTGELFF
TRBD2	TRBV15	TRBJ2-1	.	TGTGCCACCAGCAGACCTATTGGGACTAGCGTTGAGCAGTTCTTC	CATSRPIGTSVEQFF